This T cell receptor (beta chain) appears in the sequencing data of a study of T cell changes during pregnancy in multiple sclerosis. Produced via immunoSEQ multiplex PCR; TCRdb's table is partial and in-frame only. Among 50,000 to 60,000 clones listed, 70% to 90% were seen once. Source: CD4+ T cells from peripheral blood mononuclear cells, taken in the third trimester of pregnancy. The receptor comes from a female donor with multiple sclerosis, enrolled in a pregnancy study.

CDR3 DNA sequence: TGTGCCAGCGGTTCCCAGGGACAGAACACCGGGGAGCTGTTTTTT. It encodes CASGSQGQNTGELFF. V is TRBV5-5 and J is TRBJ2-2; D might be TRBD1 (6 bases). The CDR3 is 15 amino acids. Trimming cost V 7 bases and J 1 base, with 14 bases left between them. Germline values: CDR1 SGHKS, CDR2 YYEKEE (reference sequence).